The 17 T cell receptor beta chains below were found in one sample sequenced in a study of T cells in Graves' hyperthyroidism and ophthalmopathy. Using RNA transcripts as the source, TCR beta CDR3 regions were amplified. A set of HTBI primers served as the primers for a first-round RT-PCR of the TCR CDR3. TCRdb ran MiXCR on the multiplex PCR reads and lists one entry per CDR3 protein. The data show 450,000 to 700,000 distinct CDR3 sequences, more than 45% seen once. The source material was peripheral blood or thyroid tissue (not recorded which). These TCRs come from an adult woman with Graves' disease, either hyperthyroidism or ophthalmopathy (not recorded which).

Note on this clonotype: This may be a read error: a much more frequent sequence differs by one nucleotide. The chain uses TRBV7-3 and TRBJ2-2, with D maybe TRBD1 (5 bases). V lost 2 bases, J lost 4 bases, and 20 bases lay in between. The CDR3 runs 18 residues. Looked up from germline, CDR1 is SGHTA and CDR2 is FQGTGA. CDR3 nucleotides: TGTGCCAGCAGCTTAGGGCCGTCGTGGAAGGACACCACCGGGGAGCTGTTTTTT. This gives the protein CASSLGPSWKDTTGELFF.

This clonotype has only a few counts. This sequence joins TRBV5-1 and TRBJ1-6; 7 nucleotides agree with TRBD1. CDR1 and CDR2 (germline): SGHRS, YFSETQ. The CDR3 sequence is 14 residues long. V lost 4 bases to trimming and J lost 8 bases; unmatched junction nucleotides: 6. The DNA of the CDR3 is TGCGCCAGCAGCGCCAATACAGGGGATTCACCCCTCCACTTT. This codes for CASSANTGDSPLHF.

This clonotype appeared many times. The genes are TRBV3-1 and TRBJ2-7; D remains unclear. The germline V gene encodes CDR1 LGHDT and CDR2 YNNKEL (reference sequence). Between the trimmed V and J ends, which lost 0 bases and 4 bases, there was a span of 7 bases. The CDR3 runs 13 residues. DNA of the CDR3: TGTGCCAGCAGCCAAGAAACGGGTTACGAGCAGTACTTC. Protein sequence: CASSQETGYEQYF.

V usage is TRBV19 and J usage is TRBJ1-2; 8 bases align to TRBD1. The J segment lost 5 bases and the V segment lost 8 bases, leaving 10 bases of the junction unmatched. Germline V CDR1 and CDR2: LNHDA, SQIVND (reference sequence). The length of the CDR3 is 14 residues. Written as DNA, the CDR3 is TGTGCCAGTGCCGACAGGGGCAAAGTTTATGGCTACACCTTC. Translated: CASADRGKVYGYTF.

This clonotype was recorded at least ten times. The chain has TRBV12-3 or TRBV12-4 and TRBJ1-1, with D possibly being TRBD1 (6 bases). This CDR3 contains 15 residues. Trimming took off 2 bases at V and 1 base at J, with 11 bases between the two ends. The CDR3 loop is CASSLPRDTNTEAFF. Written as DNA, the CDR3 is TGTGCCAGCAGTTTACCCCGGGACACGAACACTGAAGCTTTCTTT.

This clonotype showed up many times. The chain has TRBV2 and TRBJ2-6; 7 nucleotides agree with TRBD1. Trimming removed 4 bases from V and 2 bases from J; junction bases left unmatched: 2. CDR3 length equals 15 residues. Germline lookup yields CDR1 SNHLY and CDR2 FYNNEI. Written as DNA, the CDR3 is TGTGCCAGCAGTGTAAGGGGGCCTGGGGCCAACGTCCTGACTTTC. Amino acid sequence: CASSVRGPGANVLTF.

This clonotype appeared a few times. This chain links TRBV15 with TRBJ1-4; tentatively, D is TRBD1 (5 bases). Per germline, CDR1 LNHNV and CDR2 YYDKDF (reference sequence). This CDR3 spans 14 amino acids. Deletions cut 5 bases from V and 7 bases from J, with 14 bases between. CDR3 sequence: CATSEVGAREKLFF. The CDR3 coding sequence is TGTGCCACCAGCGAGGTAGGGGCGCGTGAAAAACTGTTTTTT.

For this clonotype: This sequence may be a read error, since a much larger clone differs from it by one base. The chain links TRBV5-1 to TRBJ2-2; no clear D. Germline CDR1 SGHRS, CDR2 YFSETQ. This CDR3 contains 15 residues. Trimming took 3 bases from V and 6 from J, leaving 15 bases between them. CDR3 sequence: CASSSGRPGAGELFF. The CDR3 nucleotides are TGCGCCAGCAGCTCAGGACGCCCTGGAGCCGGGGAGCTGTTTTTT.

The chain joins TRBV7-9 to TRBJ2-6; D may correspond to TRBD1 or TRBD2 (6 bases each). Germline lookup yields CDR1 SEHNR and CDR2 FQNEAQ (reference sequence). The V end was cut by 3 bases, the J end by 4 bases, with 25 bases between. The CDR3 runs to 20 residues. The DNA of the CDR3 is TGTGCCAGCAGCTTTGCAAGACCCGGGGGCTTTATCACCGGGGCCAACGTCCTGACTTTC. Its translation: CASSFARPGGFITGANVLTF.

Comments on this clonotype: Germline is not matched at one junction end, which may reflect a read error. The V call is TRBV2, the J call TRBJ2-7, with D tentatively TRBD2 (6 bases). CDR3 size: 15 residues. Germline CDR1 is SNHLY and CDR2 is FYNNEI. Written as DNA, the CDR3 is TGTGCCAGCAGTGATTGGAGGGCGAGGGCCGGGGAGCTGTACTTC. Its translation is CASSDWRARAGELYF. The full variable domain, with the rest looked up from reference TRBV2 and TRBJ2-7, is EPEVTQTPSHQVTQMGQEVILRCVPISNHLYFYWYRQILGQKVEFLVSFYNNEISEKSEIFDDQFSVERPDGSNFTLKIRSTKLEDSAMYFCASSDWRARAGELYFGPGTRLTVT.

About this clonotype: A much larger clone lies a single base off, so this may be a read error. This chain uses TRBV5-6 with TRBJ2-7, with TRBD1 matching over 7 bases. J lost 3 bases, V lost 4 bases, and 4 bases had no gene match. This CDR3 is built from 13 residues. Looked up from germline, CDR1 is SGHDT and CDR2 is YYEEEE. The CDR3 DNA sequence: TGTGCCAGCAGCCAGGACAGGTTCTACGAGCAGTACTTC. As protein: CASSQDRFYEQYF.

Ten or more counts support this clonotype. The chain employs TRBV28 and TRBJ2-5; the D is unclear. Germline CDR1 is MDHEN and CDR2 is SYDVKM. V was shortened by 5 bases and J by 3 bases, with 13 bases between the two germline ends. The CDR3 extends over 14 amino acids. Written as DNA, the CDR3 is TGTGCCAGCAGTCCCCAATCTAGGGAAGAGACCCAGTACTTC. Protein sequence: CASSPQSREETQYF.

The chain combines TRBV5-4 with TRBJ1-5; tentative D call: TRBD1 (6 bases). V was cut by 0 bases and J by 4 bases, with 17 bases left in between. Looked up from germline, CDR1 is SGHNT and CDR2 is YYREEE (reference sequence). The CDR3 is 17 amino acids. CDR3: CASSLGQAGPYNQPQHF. The CDR3 region has the DNA TGTGCCAGCAGCTTGGGACAGGCCGGGCCTTATAATCAGCCCCAGCATTTT.

As regards this clonotype: A junction end diverges from the germline sequence, so it may reflect a read error. This chain joins TRBV7-2 and TRBJ1-1; weak D call: TRBD1 (5 bases). The CDR3 covers 13 residues. The germline gives CDR1 SGHTA, CDR2 FQGNSA. CDR3 residues: CASRSTEDTEAFF. For the CDR3, the DNA is TGTGCCAGCAGAAGTACAGAGGACACTGAAGCCTTCTTT.

The chain recombines TRBV9 with TRBJ1-2; no clear D. Germline V CDR1 and CDR2: SGDLS, YYNGEE. The length of the CDR3 is 11 residues. Trimming left V 0 bases short and J 8 bases short, with 5 bases between. The CDR3 spells CASSVVEGYTF. CDR3 bases: TGTGCCAGCAGCGTAGTTGAAGGCTACACCTTC.

The chain combines TRBV28 with TRBJ2-7, with D perhaps TRBD2 (6 bases). The germline CDR1 and CDR2 sequences are MDHEN and SYDVKM. The CDR3 covers 13 residues. The V gene lost 4 bases and the J gene lost 12 bases, with 19 bases spanning the gap. CDR3 sequence reads: CASSSIRGTAGYF. In DNA, the CDR3 is TGTGCCAGCAGTTCCATACGGGGGACCGCAGGGTACTTC. The full variable domain, rest sourced from reference TRBV28 and TRBJ2-7, is DVKVTQSSRYLVKRTGEKVFLECVQDMDHENMFWYRQDPGLGLRLIYFSYDVKMKEKGDIPEGYSVSREKKERFSLILESASTNQTSMYLCASSSIRGTAGYFGPGTRLTVT.

This clonotype was picked up many times. As DNA, the CDR3 is TGTGCCAGCAGTGAACAGGGGGAAAGTTCACCCCTCCACTTT. Amino acids: CASSEQGESSPLHF. The gene calls are TRBV6-5 and TRBJ1-6, with 8 bases identical to TRBD1. After removal of 5 bases from V and 9 bases from J, the junction contained 6 bases not matched to a gene. The CDR3 length is 14 residues. Germline V CDR1 and CDR2: MNHEY, SVGAGI.